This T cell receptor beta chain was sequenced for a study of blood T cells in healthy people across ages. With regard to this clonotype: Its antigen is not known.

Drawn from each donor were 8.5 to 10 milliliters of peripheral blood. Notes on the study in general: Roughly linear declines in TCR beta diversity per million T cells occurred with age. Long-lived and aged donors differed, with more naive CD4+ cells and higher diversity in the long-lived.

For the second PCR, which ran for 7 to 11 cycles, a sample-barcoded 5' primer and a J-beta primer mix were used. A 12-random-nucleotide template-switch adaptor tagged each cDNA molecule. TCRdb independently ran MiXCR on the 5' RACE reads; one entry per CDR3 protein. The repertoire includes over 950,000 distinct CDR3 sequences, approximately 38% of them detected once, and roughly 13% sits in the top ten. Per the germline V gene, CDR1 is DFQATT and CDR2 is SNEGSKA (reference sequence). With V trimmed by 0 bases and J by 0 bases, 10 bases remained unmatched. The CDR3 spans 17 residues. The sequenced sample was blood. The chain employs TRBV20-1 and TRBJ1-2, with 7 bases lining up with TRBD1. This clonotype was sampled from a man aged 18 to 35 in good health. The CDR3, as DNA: TGCAGTGCTAGAGATCTCAGGGGGGGACACCCTAACTATGGCTACACCTTC. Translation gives CSARDLRGGHPNYGYTF.